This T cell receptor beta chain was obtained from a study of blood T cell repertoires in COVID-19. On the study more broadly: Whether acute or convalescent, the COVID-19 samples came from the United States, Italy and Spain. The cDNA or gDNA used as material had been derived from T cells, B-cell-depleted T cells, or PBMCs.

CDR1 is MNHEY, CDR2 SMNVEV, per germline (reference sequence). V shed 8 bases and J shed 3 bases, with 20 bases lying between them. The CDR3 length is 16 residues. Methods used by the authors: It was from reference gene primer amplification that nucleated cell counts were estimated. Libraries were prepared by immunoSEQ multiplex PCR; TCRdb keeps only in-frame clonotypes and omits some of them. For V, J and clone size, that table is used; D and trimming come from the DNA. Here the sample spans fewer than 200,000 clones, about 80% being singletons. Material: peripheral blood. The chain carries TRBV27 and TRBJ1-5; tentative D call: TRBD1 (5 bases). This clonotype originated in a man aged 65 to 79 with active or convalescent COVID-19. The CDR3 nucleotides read TGTGCCAGCCGGAAGCAGGGTATCTTAATCAATCAGCCCCAGCATTTT. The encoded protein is CASRKQGILINQPQHF.